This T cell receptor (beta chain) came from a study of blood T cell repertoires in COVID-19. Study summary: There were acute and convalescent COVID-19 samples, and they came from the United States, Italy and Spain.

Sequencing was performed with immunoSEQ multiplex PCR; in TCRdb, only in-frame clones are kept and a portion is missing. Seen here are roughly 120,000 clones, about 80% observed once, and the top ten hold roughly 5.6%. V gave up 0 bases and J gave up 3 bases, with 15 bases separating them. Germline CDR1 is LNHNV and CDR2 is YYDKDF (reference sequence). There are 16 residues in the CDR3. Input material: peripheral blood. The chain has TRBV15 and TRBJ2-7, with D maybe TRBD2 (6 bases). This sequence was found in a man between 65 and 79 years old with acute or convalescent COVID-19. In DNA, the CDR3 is TGTGCCACCAGCAGAGATTCCCCGGACGGGGGCTACGAGCAGTACTTC. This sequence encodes CATSRDSPDGGYEQYF.